This T cell receptor beta chain came from a study of Ad26.COV2.S vaccination and SARS-CoV-2 variants. Regarding the study as a whole: Measurements of TCR breadth and depth may have given underestimates of the total T cell responses.

This CDR3 comprises 14 residues. Trimming stripped 0 bases from V and 1 base from J, with 6 bases between. Germline assignment: CDR1 LNHNV and CDR2 YYDKDF (reference sequence). The repertoire was sequenced with immunoSEQ multiplex PCR; TCRdb's copy has only in-frame clones and lacks some. The sample lists 180,000 or so clones, around nine tenths occurring once. This clone was counted once. Its specificity is unknown. This chain connects TRBV15 to TRBJ1-1; D remains unclear. The receptor was derived from a human donor who had recovered from COVID-19. Sequences were derived from peripheral blood, sampled after recovery from COVID-19. The CDR3 here is CATSRDKANTEAFF. The DNA of the CDR3 is TGTGCCACCAGCAGAGATAAGGCGAACACTGAAGCTTTCTTT.